One and the same sample provided the 15 T cell receptor beta chains below, sequenced in a study of blood T cell repertoires in COVID-19. TCRdb's copy holds only in-frame clones and misses some; the assay was immunoSEQ multiplex PCR. The data contain about 240,000 clones, over 75% of them singletons. Source material: peripheral blood. These receptors all stem from a man aged 25-45 years who had recovered from COVID-19.

This clone showed up just a few times. The chain is built from TRBV5-4 and TRBJ1-6, with a weak D call TRBD1 (5 bases). Deletions cut 0 bases from V and 5 bases from J, with 12 bases between. This CDR3 spans 16 amino acids. Germline values: CDR1 SGHNT, CDR2 YYREEE (reference sequence). CDR3 amino acids: CASSLEEGLDNSPLHF. The DNA for the CDR3 is TGTGCCAGCAGCTTGGAGGAGGGACTGGATAATTCACCCCTCCACTTT. The full variable domain, its missing parts supplied by reference TRBV5-4 and TRBJ1-6, is ETGVTQSPTHLIKTRGQQVTLRCSSQSGHNTVSWYQQALGQGPQFIFQYYREEENGRGNFPPRFSGLQFPNYSSELNVNALELDDSALYLCASSLEEGLDNSPLHFGNGTRLTVT.

This clone was seen a single time. The V call is TRBV19, the J call TRBJ1-5; D not resolved. V lost 2 bases and J lost 1, with 9 bases in between. CDR3 length: 15 residues. Germline loops: CDR1 LNHDA, CDR2 SQIVND (reference sequence). CDR3 bases: TGTGCCAGTAGTATATCCGGACTGAGCAATCAGCCCCAGCATTTT. As protein: CASSISGLSNQPQHF.

The rearrangement uses TRBV28 and TRBJ1-2; D possibly corresponds to TRBD1 (6 bases). The germline V gene encodes CDR1 MDHEN and CDR2 SYDVKM. V dropped 6 bases and J dropped 7 bases, with 9 bases sitting between them. This CDR3 has 11 amino acids. In nucleotides, the CDR3 is TGTGCCAGCAGCGGGACAACTGGCTACACCTTC. It encodes CASSGTTGYTF.

This chain uses TRBV18 with TRBJ2-7, with 10 bases identical to TRBD1. There are 16 residues in the CDR3. Germline V CDR1 and CDR2: KGHSH, LQKENI. Unmatched junction bases numbered 7, after V lost 1 base and J lost 4 bases. The DNA of the CDR3 is TGTGCCAGCTCACCACAGGTTTCGGGACAGGGGTACGAGCAGTACTTC. As protein: CASSPQVSGQGYEQYF. The full variable domain, completed using reference TRBV18 and TRBJ2-7, is NAGVMQNPRHLVRRRGQEARLRCSPMKGHSHVYWYRQLPEEGLKFMVYLQKENIIDESGMPKERFSAEFPKEGPSILRIQQVVRGDSAAYFCASSPQVSGQGYEQYFGPGTRLTVT.

As DNA, the CDR3 is TGTGCCAGCAGTTTAAGCGGGGGTTCACCCCTCCACTTT. Its translation is CASSLSGGSPLHF. V and J are TRBV12-3 or TRBV12-4 and TRBJ1-6; D perhaps matches TRBD1 (5 bases). The CDR3 is 13 amino acids. V lost 2 bases to trimming and J lost 9 bases, with 8 bases between them.

This sequence joins TRBV5-1 and TRBJ1-2, with D maybe TRBD1 (5 bases). The CDR3 covers 15 residues. The V gene lost 0 bases and the J gene lost 3 bases, with 12 bases spanning the gap. Germline lookup yields CDR1 SGHRS and CDR2 YFSETQ. The CDR3 DNA follows: TGCGCCAGCAGCTTGGCCGGGGGGTCAGACTATGGCTACACCTTC. As protein: CASSLAGGSDYGYTF. Variable domain in full (rest from reference TRBV5-1 and TRBJ1-2): KAGVTQTPRYLIKTRGQQVTLSCSPISGHRSVSWYQQTPGQGLQFLFEYFSETQRNKGNFPGRFSGRQFSNSRSEMNVSTLELGDSALYLCASSLAGGSDYGYTFGSGTRLTVV.

The J gene is TRBJ2-6, the V gene TRBV18, with TRBD2 matching 11 bases. The CDR3 has 19 amino acids. The germline V gene encodes CDR1 KGHSH and CDR2 LQKENI. V gave up 2 bases and J gave up 0 bases; unmatched junction bases: 6. The DNA for the CDR3 is TGTGCCAGCTCACCATCCTTAGCGGGGGGGACCTCTGGGGCCAACGTCCTGACTTTC. Protein product: CASSPSLAGGTSGANVLTF.

CDR3 bases: TGTGCCAGCAGCTTAGGACCGGGAGGGAGCACAGATACGCAGTATTTT. Translation: CASSLGPGGSTDTQYF. The chain is built from TRBV7-2 and TRBJ2-3, with 8 positions matching TRBD2. CDR1 SGHTA and CDR2 FQGNSA come from the germline V gene. This CDR3 comprises 16 residues. The trim removed 1 base at V and 0 bases at J, leaving 3 bases unmatched. Together with reference TRBV7-2 and TRBJ2-3, the CDR3 gives the full variable domain: GAGVSQSPSNKVTEKGKDVELRCDPISGHTALYWYRQSLGQGLEFLIYFQGNSAPDKSGLPSDRFSAERTGGSVSTLTIQRTQQEDSAVYLCASSLGPGGSTDTQYFGPGTRLTVL.

This chain links TRBV4-1 with TRBJ2-2; D remains ambiguous. The V end lost 1 base, the J end lost 5 bases, and 5 bases lay between the germline ends. Germline-derived CDR1 and CDR2 are MGHRA and YSYEKL. The CDR3 totals 13 residues. The CDR3: CASSQVATGELFF. The CDR3 region has the DNA TGCGCCAGCAGCCAAGTTGCGACCGGGGAGCTGTTTTTT.

In its sample, this clone was seen once. V is TRBV7-8 and J is TRBJ2-5, with TRBD2 as a possible D gene (6 bases). From germline, CDR1 is SGHVS and CDR2 FQNEAQ. Trimming took off 3 bases at V and 3 bases at J, with 8 bases between the two ends. The CDR3 sequence is 13 residues long. The CDR3 DNA follows: TGTGCCAGCAGCTTGGCGGGGAAAGAGACCCAGTACTTC. It encodes CASSLAGKETQYF.

The chain uses TRBV5-4 and TRBJ2-2, with 10 bases aligning to TRBD2. This CDR3 region has 14 residues. CDR1 and CDR2 (germline): SGHNT, YYREEE (reference sequence). The ends lost 9 bases at V and 0 bases at J; junction bases unmatched: 2. This chain's CDR3 is CATGLAANTGELFF. CDR3 bases: TGTGCCACCGGACTAGCGGCGAACACCGGGGAGCTGTTTTTT.

The chain links TRBV12-3 or TRBV12-4 to TRBJ1-5; TRBD1 might be the D (6 bases). CDR3 length equals 12 residues. V gave up 8 bases and J gave up 1 base, with 6 bases separating them. The CDR3 DNA sequence: TGTGCCAGCGGGACAAGCAATCAGCCCCAGCATTTT. It is translated as CASGTSNQPQHF.

The chain recombines TRBV11-2 with TRBJ2-7; 7 bases match TRBD2. The CDR3 runs 17 residues. With V trimmed by 0 bases and J by 4 bases, 12 bases remained unmatched. Germline V gene sequence: CDR1 SGHAT, CDR2 FQNNGV. In nucleotides, the CDR3 is TGTGCCAGCAGCTTAGAGGGAGGGTTCGAAGGGTGGTACGAGCAGTACTTC. This codes for CASSLEGGFEGWYEQYF.

The rearrangement links TRBV27 to TRBJ1-1, with D possibly being TRBD1 (5 bases). The CDR3 has 14 amino acids. Germline lookup yields CDR1 MNHEY and CDR2 SMNVEV (reference sequence). Trimming pared 7 bases from V and 1 base from J, leaving 13 bases between. The CDR3 sequence: CASTPQGSNTEAFF. DNA for the CDR3: TGTGCCAGCACACCCCAGGGCTCGAACACTGAAGCTTTCTTT.

The chain couples TRBV7-3 to TRBJ2-3; no clear D. The CDR3 length is 14 residues. V was cut by 5 bases and J by 6 bases, with 15 bases left in between. The germline V gene has CDR1 SGHTA and CDR2 FQGTGA. CDR3 in DNA: TGTGCCAGCAGCCCCCAGGCCATCTCGGATACGCAGTATTTT. Protein product: CASSPQAISDTQYF.